Following are 24 T cell receptor beta chains from one sample sequenced in a study of T cells in localized non-small cell lung cancer. Sequenced by immunoSEQ multiplex PCR; TCRdb stores in-frame clones only, minus some. The sample holds tens of thousands of clones, about four fifths seen once. The sequenced sample was peripheral blood mononuclear cells, obtained before any cancer treatment. These receptors all come from a male donor at least 60 years old with stage II lung adenocarcinoma.

The chain recombines TRBV4-1 with TRBJ1-5; D unresolved. The CDR3 has 12 amino acids. Per the germline V gene, CDR1 is MGHRA and CDR2 is YSYEKL. The V end lost 2 bases, the J end lost 7 bases, and 6 bases lay between the germline ends. This CDR3 reads CASSQFDQPQHF. The CDR3 nucleotides are TGCGCCAGCAGCCAATTTGACCAGCCCCAGCATTTT.

The genes are TRBV2 and TRBJ2-3; no clear D gene. The V and J ends lost 8 bases and 4 bases respectively, with 13 bases between them. CDR3 length: 13 residues. Germline-derived CDR1 and CDR2 are SNHLY and FYNNEI. The CDR3 bases are TGTGCCAGCGACTCAAGGGTTTCAGATACGCAGTATTTT. Its protein is CASDSRVSDTQYF.

The gene calls are TRBV19 and TRBJ2-3, with TRBD2 identical over 15 bases. Germline values: CDR1 LNHDA, CDR2 SQIVND (reference sequence). The V gene end was trimmed by 5 bases and the J gene end by 2 bases; junction bases not matched to a gene: 5. CDR3 size: 17 residues. The CDR3 here is CASSGLAGGPITDTQYF. The DNA for the CDR3 is TGTGCCAGTAGTGGACTAGCGGGAGGGCCGATCACAGATACGCAGTATTTT.

The chain has TRBV19 and TRBJ2-3; D not certain. CDR3 size: 9 residues. The V gene lost 7 bases and the J gene lost 6 bases, with 2 bases spanning the gap. Germline loops: CDR1 LNHDA, CDR2 SQIVND (reference sequence). CDR3 sequence: CASKDTQYF. The CDR3 DNA follows: TGTGCCAGTAAGGATACGCAGTATTTT.

J is TRBJ2-5 and V is TRBV7-2, with D uncertain. The germline CDR1 and CDR2 sequences are SGHTA and FQGNSA. This CDR3 is built from 15 residues. V lost 4 bases and J 0 bases, leaving 12 bases between the germline ends. CDR3: CASSSNGDNQETQYF. DNA for the CDR3: TGTGCCAGCAGCTCCAACGGTGACAACCAAGAGACCCAGTACTTC.

This chain links TRBV19 with TRBJ1-2; D gene uncertain. The V end was cut by 6 bases, the J end by 1 base, with 9 bases between. Germline V lookup: CDR1 LNHDA, CDR2 SQIVND (reference sequence). This CDR3 spans 13 amino acids. CDR3 bases: TGTGCCAGTAGGGCAGGTGGTAACTATGGCTACACCTTC. Protein: CASRAGGNYGYTF.

The chain employs TRBV11-2 and TRBJ2-5; D call uncertain. This CDR3 is built from 13 residues. Germline CDR1 reads SGHAT; CDR2 reads FQNNGV. The V end lost 1 base, the J end lost 5 bases, and 8 bases lay between the germline ends. CDR3 in DNA: TGTGCCAGCAGCTTAGGTTTGGGGGAGACCCAGTACTTC. Protein product: CASSLGLGETQYF.

The J gene is TRBJ2-7, the V gene TRBV12-5; a possible D gene is TRBD2 (6 bases). Germline values: CDR1 LGHNT, CDR2 FRNRAP. V was clipped by 3 bases and J by 1 base, with 13 bases between them. The CDR3 spans 15 residues. The DNA for the CDR3 is TGTGCTAGTGGTTTTGGGGGGAGTGGATCCTACGAGCAGTACTTC. This gives the protein CASGFGGSGSYEQYF.

The chain has TRBV7-2 and TRBJ2-7, with unresolved D. Trimming cost V 7 bases and J 0 bases, with 10 bases left between them. Germline V gives CDR1 SGHTA, CDR2 FQGNSA. The CDR3 length is 13 residues. The CDR3 loop is CASTWSSSYEQYF. The CDR3 DNA is TGTGCCAGCACCTGGAGCTCCTCCTACGAGCAGTACTTC.

The V and J genes are TRBV25-1 and TRBJ1-3; D unresolved. The germline V and J ends were trimmed by 1 base and 0 bases, with 13 bases remaining between them. The CDR3 totals 17 residues. CDR1 is MGHDK, CDR2 SYGVNS, per germline. Here the CDR3 reads CASSESSDPYSGNTIYF. The CDR3 DNA is TGTGCCAGCAGTGAATCATCAGATCCCTACTCTGGAAACACCATATATTTT.

V is TRBV5-4 and J is TRBJ2-7; D not certain. The CDR3 length is 11 residues. Germline V gene lookup returns CDR1 SGHNT and CDR2 YYREEE (reference sequence). V dropped 4 bases and J dropped 2 bases, with 4 bases sitting between them. The CDR3 DNA is TGTGCCAGCAGCACCACCTACGAGCAGTACTTC. Amino acid sequence: CASSTTYEQYF.

The chain links TRBV7-2 to TRBJ1-1; maybe TRBD1 (5 bases). Germline V gene lookup returns CDR1 SGHTA and CDR2 FQGNSA. The V end was cut by 3 bases, the J end by 3 bases, with 11 bases between. The length of the CDR3 is 14 residues. CDR3 loop: CASSFYRDDTEAFF. The CDR3 coding sequence is TGTGCCAGCAGCTTTTATAGGGACGACACTGAAGCTTTCTTT. The full variable domain, its missing parts supplied by reference TRBV7-2 and TRBJ1-1, is GAGVSQSPSNKVTEKGKDVELRCDPISGHTALYWYRQSLGQGLEFLIYFQGNSAPDKSGLPSDRFSAERTGGSVSTLTIQRTQQEDSAVYLCASSFYRDDTEAFFGQGTRLTVV.

This clone was detected once. This chain uses TRBV11-3 with TRBJ2-1, with 10 bases identical to TRBD2. This CDR3 contains 16 residues. The germline V gene encodes CDR1 SGHNT and CDR2 YENEEA. With 5 bases clipped from V and 8 bases from J, the junction kept 12 bases outside the gene matches. CDR3 sequence: CASSPGASGSGDEQFF. CDR3 bases: TGTGCCAGCAGCCCCGGGGCTAGCGGGAGTGGCGATGAGCAGTTCTTC. The whole variable domain, remainder taken from reference TRBV11-3 and TRBJ2-1, is EAGVVQSPRYKIIEKKQPVAFWCNPISGHNTLYWYLQNLGQGPELLIRYENEEAVDDSQLPKDRFSAERLKGVDSTLKIQPAELGDSAVYLCASSPGASGSGDEQFFGPGTRLTVL.

The rearrangement links TRBV2 to TRBJ2-1, with 7 bases fitting TRBD2. Per germline, CDR1 SNHLY and CDR2 FYNNEI. V shed 10 bases and J 7 bases; nucleotides not matched to a gene: 19. There are 16 residues in the CDR3. The CDR3 protein is CATFPLLGEGSNEQFF. The CDR3 region has the DNA TGTGCCACCTTCCCCCTTCTGGGGGAGGGAAGTAATGAGCAGTTCTTC.

This clone showed up just once. The chain combines TRBV5-1 with TRBJ2-6; 7 positions match TRBD1. V lost 2 bases and J lost 7; bases outside the gene matches: 3. CDR3 length: 14 amino acids. Germline CDR1 and CDR2: SGHRS and YFSETQ. The CDR3 DNA sequence: TGCGCCAGCAGCTTCGGACAGGATGCCAACGTCCTGACTTTC. This codes for CASSFGQDANVLTF.

The chain is built from TRBV28 and TRBJ1-5, with unresolved D. Germline CDR1 MDHEN, CDR2 SYDVKM. The CDR3 loop spans 11 amino acids. The CDR3 bases are TGTGCGGTCGGTAGCAATCAGCCCCAGCATTTT. It yields the protein CAVGSNQPQHF.

V usage is TRBV6-5 and J usage is TRBJ1-1, with D perhaps matching TRBD1 (6 bases). The V end was cut by 0 bases, the J end by 4 bases, with 15 bases between. This CDR3 region has 16 residues. The germline gives CDR1 MNHEY, CDR2 SVGAGI. The CDR3 DNA follows: TGTGCCAGCAGTTACTCGAGGGACACCGGGAGCACTGAAGCTTTCTTT. It yields the protein CASSYSRDTGSTEAFF.

The chain joins TRBV2 to TRBJ2-7; 11 positions agree with TRBD2. Germline V gene lookup returns CDR1 SNHLY and CDR2 FYNNEI. The V and J ends lost 7 bases and 1 base, in that order; junction bases with no gene match: 6. CDR3 length equals 15 residues. CDR3 DNA sequence: TGTGCCAGCATCTCCACTAGCGGGGGATCCTACGAGCAGTACTTC. Translating it yields CASISTSGGSYEQYF.

The V and J genes are TRBV7-2 and TRBJ1-1, with D hard to call. Germline-derived CDR1 and CDR2 are SGHTA and FQGNSA. The CDR3 covers 15 residues. With 2 bases removed from V and 0 bases from J, the gap between germline ends came to 10 bases. The CDR3 coding sequence is TGTGCCAGCAGCTTAAGTCGGCCTATGAACACTGAAGCTTTCTTT. Translated: CASSLSRPMNTEAFF.

This chain connects TRBV5-4 to TRBJ2-5; D remains unclear. Germline V lookup: CDR1 SGHNT, CDR2 YYREEE (reference sequence). The ends were cut back, 3 bases at V and 3 bases at J, with 9 bases in the middle. This CDR3 is 13 amino acids long. The CDR3 DNA reads as TGTGCCAGCAGCTCGGCAAGGGAAGAGACCCAGTACTTC. Its translation: CASSSAREETQYF.

The chain carries TRBV6-1 and TRBJ1-1; unclear D gene. Germline-derived CDR1 and CDR2 are MNHNS and SASEGT. This CDR3 spans 13 amino acids. V was shortened by 4 bases and J by 2 bases, with 8 bases between the two germline ends. The CDR3 is CASSADYNTEAFF. CDR3 nucleotide sequence: TGTGCCAGCAGTGCCGATTATAACACTGAAGCTTTCTTT.

Only one count was recorded for this clone. The chain employs TRBV11-3 and TRBJ2-3, with 16 bases aligning to TRBD2. V gave up 5 bases and J gave up 4 bases; unmatched junction bases: 3. The CDR3 consists of 16 residues. Germline V CDR1 and CDR2: SGHNT, YENEEA. CDR3 nucleotides: TGTGCCAGCAGCGCGGGACTAGCGGGAGGGCCAGATACGCAGTATTTT. It yields the protein CASSAGLAGGPDTQYF. The whole variable domain, remainder taken from reference TRBV11-3 and TRBJ2-3, is EAGVVQSPRYKIIEKKQPVAFWCNPISGHNTLYWYLQNLGQGPELLIRYENEEAVDDSQLPKDRFSAERLKGVDSTLKIQPAELGDSAVYLCASSAGLAGGPDTQYFGPGTRLTVL.

The chain joins TRBV6-1 to TRBJ2-3; unclear D gene. Germline V gives CDR1 MNHNS, CDR2 SASEGT. The CDR3 covers 14 residues. V dropped 8 bases and J dropped 2 bases, with 14 bases sitting between them. The CDR3 sequence is CASVPSTFTDTQYF. CDR3 bases: TGTGCCAGCGTCCCATCGACTTTCACAGATACGCAGTATTTT.

This chain connects TRBV9 to TRBJ2-1; possible D gene TRBD2, 5 bases. This CDR3 is 13 amino acids long. The V end was cut by 3 bases, the J end by 9 bases, with 13 bases between. Germline V gene data show CDR1 as SGDLS and CDR2 as YYNGEE. CDR3 nucleotides: TGTGCCAGCAGCGGAGACGAGGGCCTTGAGCAGTTCTTC. Translated: CASSGDEGLEQFF. The full variable domain, with the rest looked up from reference TRBV9 and TRBJ2-1, is DSGVTQTPKHLITATGQRVTLRCSPRSGDLSVYWYQQSLDQGLQFLIQYYNGEERAKGNILERFSAQQFPDLHSELNLSSLELGDSALYFCASSGDEGLEQFFGPGTRLTVL.